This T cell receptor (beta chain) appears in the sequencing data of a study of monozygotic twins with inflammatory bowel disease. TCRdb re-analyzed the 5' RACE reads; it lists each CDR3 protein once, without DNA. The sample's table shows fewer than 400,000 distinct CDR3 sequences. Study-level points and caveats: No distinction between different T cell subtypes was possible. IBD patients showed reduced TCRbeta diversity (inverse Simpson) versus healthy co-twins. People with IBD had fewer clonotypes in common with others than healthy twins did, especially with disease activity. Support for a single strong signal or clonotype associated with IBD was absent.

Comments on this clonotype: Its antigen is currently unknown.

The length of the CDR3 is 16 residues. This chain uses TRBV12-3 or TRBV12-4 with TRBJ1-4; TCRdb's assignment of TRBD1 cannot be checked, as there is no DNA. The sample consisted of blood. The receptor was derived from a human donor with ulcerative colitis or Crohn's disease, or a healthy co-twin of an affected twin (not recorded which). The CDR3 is CASTADRIKACEKLFF.